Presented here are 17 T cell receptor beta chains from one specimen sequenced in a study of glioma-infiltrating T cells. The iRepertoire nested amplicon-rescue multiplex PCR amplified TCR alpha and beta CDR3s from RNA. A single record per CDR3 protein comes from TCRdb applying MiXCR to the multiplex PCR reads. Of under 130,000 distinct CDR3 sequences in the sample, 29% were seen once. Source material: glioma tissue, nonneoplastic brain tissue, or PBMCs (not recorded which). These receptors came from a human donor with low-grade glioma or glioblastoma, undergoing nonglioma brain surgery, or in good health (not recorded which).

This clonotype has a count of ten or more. CDR3: CASSAQTSSETQYF. The CDR3 DNA is TGTGCCAGCAGTGCCCAAACTAGTTCTGAGACCCAGTACTTC. The gene calls are TRBV28 and TRBJ2-5; a possible D gene is TRBD2 (5 bases). Trimming pared 5 bases from V and 5 bases from J, leaving 15 bases between. This CDR3 contains 14 residues. Germline CDR1 reads MDHEN; CDR2 reads SYDVKM.

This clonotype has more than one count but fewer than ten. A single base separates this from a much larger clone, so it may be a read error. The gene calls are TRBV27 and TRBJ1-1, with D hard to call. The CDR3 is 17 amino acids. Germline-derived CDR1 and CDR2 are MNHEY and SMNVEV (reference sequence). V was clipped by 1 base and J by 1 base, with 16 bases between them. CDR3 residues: CASSLWCVGMGNTEAFF. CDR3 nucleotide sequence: TGTGCCAGCAGTTTATGGTGTGTTGGGATGGGGAACACTGAAGCTTTCTTT.

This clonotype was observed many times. The CDR3 nucleotides are TGCAGTGCCCCGACAGGGGATGGAGAAAAACTGTTTTTT. This translates into CSAPTGDGEKLFF. This chain joins TRBV20-1 and TRBJ1-4; 8 nucleotides align to TRBD1. Germline V gives CDR1 DFQATT, CDR2 SNEGSKA (reference sequence). V gave up 6 bases and J gave up 8 bases; unmatched junction bases: 8. This CDR3 has 13 amino acids.

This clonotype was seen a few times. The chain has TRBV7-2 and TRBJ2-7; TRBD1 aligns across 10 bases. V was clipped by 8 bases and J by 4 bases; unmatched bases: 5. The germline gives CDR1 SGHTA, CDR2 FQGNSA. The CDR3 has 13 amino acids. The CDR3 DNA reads TGTGCCAGCCACCGGGACAGGGGTTACGAGCAGTACTTC. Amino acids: CASHRDRGYEQYF.

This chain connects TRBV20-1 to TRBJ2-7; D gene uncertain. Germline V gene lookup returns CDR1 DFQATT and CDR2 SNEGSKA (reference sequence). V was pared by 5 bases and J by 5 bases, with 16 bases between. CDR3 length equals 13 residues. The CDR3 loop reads CSAGVFERNEQYF. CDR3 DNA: TGCAGTGCTGGGGTCTTCGAAAGGAACGAGCAGTACTTC.

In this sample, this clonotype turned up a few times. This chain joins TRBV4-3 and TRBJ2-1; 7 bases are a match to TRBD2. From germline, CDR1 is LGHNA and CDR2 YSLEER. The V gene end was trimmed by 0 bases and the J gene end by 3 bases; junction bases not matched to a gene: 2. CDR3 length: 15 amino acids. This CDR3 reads CASSQDPGGYNEQFF. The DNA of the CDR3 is TGCGCCAGCAGCCAAGACCCGGGGGGCTACAATGAGCAGTTCTTC.

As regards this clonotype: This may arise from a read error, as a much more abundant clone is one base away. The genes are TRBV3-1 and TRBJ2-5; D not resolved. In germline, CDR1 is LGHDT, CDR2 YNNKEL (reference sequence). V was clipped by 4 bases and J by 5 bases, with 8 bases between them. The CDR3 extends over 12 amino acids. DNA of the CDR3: TGTGCCAGCAGCCCAGTTGCGGAGACCCAGTACTTC. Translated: CASSPVAETQYF.

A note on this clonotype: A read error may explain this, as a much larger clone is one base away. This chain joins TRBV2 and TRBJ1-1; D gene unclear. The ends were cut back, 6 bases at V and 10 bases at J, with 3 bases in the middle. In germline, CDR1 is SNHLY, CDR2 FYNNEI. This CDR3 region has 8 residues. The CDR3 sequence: CASSTAFF. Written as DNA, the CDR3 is TGTGCCAGCAGCACAGCTTTCTTT.

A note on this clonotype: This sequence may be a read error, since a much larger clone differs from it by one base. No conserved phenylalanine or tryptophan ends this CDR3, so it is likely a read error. The CDR3 sequence is CSAPDRVAEAFL. The CDR3 DNA follows: TGCAGTGCTCCGGACAGGGTAGCTGAAGCTTTCCTT. The rearrangement uses TRBV20-1 and TRBJ1-1, with 8 bases fitting TRBD1. Per germline, CDR1 DFQATT and CDR2 SNEGSKA (reference sequence). The CDR3 has 12 amino acids. The V gene end was trimmed by 5 bases and the J gene end by 6 bases; junction bases not matched to a gene: 5.

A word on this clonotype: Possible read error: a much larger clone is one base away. CDR3 nucleotides: TGCATTGCTAGGGGTGGGGACCCCCAAGAGACCCAGTACTTC. It encodes CIARGGDPQETQYF. J is TRBJ2-5 and V is TRBV20-1; D is perhaps TRBD1 or TRBD2 (5 bases each). The CDR3 contains 14 residues. Germline CDR1 is DFQATT and CDR2 is SNEGSKA (reference sequence).

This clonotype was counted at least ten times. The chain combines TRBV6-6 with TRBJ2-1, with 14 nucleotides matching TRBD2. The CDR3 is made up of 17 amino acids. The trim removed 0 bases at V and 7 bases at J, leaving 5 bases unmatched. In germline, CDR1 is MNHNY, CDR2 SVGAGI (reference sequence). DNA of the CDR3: TGTGCCAGCAGTTACTCGAGACTAGCGGGGGGGCGAAATGAGCAGTTCTTC. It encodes CASSYSRLAGGRNEQFF.

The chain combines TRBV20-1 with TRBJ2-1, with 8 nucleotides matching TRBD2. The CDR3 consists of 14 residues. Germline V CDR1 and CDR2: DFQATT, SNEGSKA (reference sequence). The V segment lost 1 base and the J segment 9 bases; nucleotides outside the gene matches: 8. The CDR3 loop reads CSARVERGIGEQFF. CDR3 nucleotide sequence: TGCAGTGCTAGAGTCGAGCGGGGGATTGGTGAGCAGTTCTTC.

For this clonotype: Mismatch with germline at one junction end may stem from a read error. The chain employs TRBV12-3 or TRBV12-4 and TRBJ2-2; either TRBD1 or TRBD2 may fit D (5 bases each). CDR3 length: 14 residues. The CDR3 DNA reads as TGTGCCAGCACATTCCTGCGAGGGGCCGGGGAGCTGTATTTT. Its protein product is CASTFLRGAGELYF.

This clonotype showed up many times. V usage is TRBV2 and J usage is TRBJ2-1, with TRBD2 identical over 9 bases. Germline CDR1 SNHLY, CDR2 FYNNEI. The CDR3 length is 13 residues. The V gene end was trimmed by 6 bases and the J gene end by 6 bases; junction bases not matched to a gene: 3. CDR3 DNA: TGTGCCAGCAGGGGCGGGGGGGCCAATGAGCAGTTCTTC. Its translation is CASRGGGANEQFF.

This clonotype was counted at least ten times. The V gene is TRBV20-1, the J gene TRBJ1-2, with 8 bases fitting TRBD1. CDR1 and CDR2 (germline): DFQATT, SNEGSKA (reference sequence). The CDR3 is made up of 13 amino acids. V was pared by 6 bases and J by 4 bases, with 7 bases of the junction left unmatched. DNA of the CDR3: TGCAGTGCCCCGCGACAGGGGACCTATGGCTACACCTTC. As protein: CSAPRQGTYGYTF.

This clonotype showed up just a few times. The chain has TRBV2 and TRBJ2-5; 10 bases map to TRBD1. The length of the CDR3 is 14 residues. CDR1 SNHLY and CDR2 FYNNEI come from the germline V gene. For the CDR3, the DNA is TGTACCAACACCCGGGACAGGGGATTAGAGACCCAGTACTTC. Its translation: CTNTRDRGLETQYF.

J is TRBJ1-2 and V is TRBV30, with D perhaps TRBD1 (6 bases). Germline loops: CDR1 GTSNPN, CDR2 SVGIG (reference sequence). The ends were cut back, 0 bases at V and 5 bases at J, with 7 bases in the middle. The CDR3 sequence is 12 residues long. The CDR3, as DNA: TGTGCCTGGAGTGTACAGGGTTATGGCTACACCTTC. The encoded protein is CAWSVQGYGYTF.